Listed below are T cell receptor beta chains from one sample, sequenced in a study of blood T cell repertoires in COVID-19. Generated by immunoSEQ multiplex PCR, the TCRdb table keeps only in-frame clones and is missing some. The sample has tens of thousands of clones, about 87% seen once. Source material: peripheral blood. Receptor source: a human donor in a cohort sampled during active COVID-19. Each CDR3 is given with its conserved first and last residue. A D gene is named only where the DNA matches it firmly. Not every row has a clone size; where given, it reads once, few, many or a size class.

D	size	V	J	DNA	CDR3
.	.	TRBV19	TRBJ2-7	TGTGCCAGTCGTCAGGGGACGGGTTCGTACGAGCAGTACTTC	CASRQGTGSYEQYF
.	few	TRBV10-1	TRBJ2-2	TGCGCCAGCAGTCACCCGAGCGGGAACACCGGGGAGCTGTTTTTT	CASSHPSGNTGELFF
.	.	TRBV5-1	TRBJ2-6	TGCGCCAGCAGCGAGGGTGGGGCCAACGTCCTGACTTTC	CASSEGGANVLTF
TRBD1	.	TRBV15	TRBJ2-1	TGTGCCACCAGCAGACTTTGGGCAACAGGGGTCCCGTTCTTC	CATSRLWATGVPFF
TRBD2	.	TRBV5-1	TRBJ2-2	TGCGCCAGCAGACCTGCAACTAGCGGATCTAACACCGGGGAGCTGTTTTTT	CASRPATSGSNTGELFF
.	once	TRBV7-9	TRBJ1-2	TGTGCCAGCAGTTCCAGCTCCAACGCAGGGGATGACTATGGCTACACCTTC	CASSSSSNAGDDYGYTF
.	medium-sized	TRBV5-8	TRBJ1-1	TGTGCCAGCAGCTTCCCACAAAACACTGAAGCTTTCTTT	CASSFPQNTEAFF
TRBD1	.	TRBV5-4	TRBJ1-1	TGTGCCAGCAGCCAGACGACAGGGGCAACTGAAGCTTTCTTT	CASSQTTGATEAFF
.	.	TRBV11-2	TRBJ1-3	TGTGCCAGCAGCTTAGTCAGGGGCTCTGGAAACACCATATATTTT	CASSLVRGSGNTIYF
TRBD2	.	TRBV7-6	TRBJ2-3	TGTGCCAGCAGCTCCAGTCCCGGGACTAGCGGGGGTGCCACAGATACGCAGTATTTT	CASSSSPGTSGGATDTQYF
.	.	TRBV7-9	TRBJ2-2	TGTGCCAGCAGCTACAAGCGGGTGAACACCGGGGAGCTGTTTTTT	CASSYKRVNTGELFF
.	.	TRBV28	TRBJ1-1	TGTGCCAGCAGTTTAAGGGGGACTGAAGCTTTCTTT	CASSLRGTEAFF
.	.	TRBV28	TRBJ2-3	TGTGCCAGCAGTACCAACGACAGAGATACGCAGTATTTT	CASSTNDRDTQYF
TRBD1	.	TRBV7-2	TRBJ1-4	TGTGCCAGCAGCCCGACAGGGTGGGATGAAAAACTGTTTTTT	CASSPTGWDEKLFF
TRBD1	.	TRBV6-5	TRBJ1-2	TGTGCCAGCTCGCGGGACAGGGGTAGTGGCTATGGCTACACCTTC	CASSRDRGSGYGYTF
TRBD2	.	TRBV30	TRBJ2-5	TGTGCCTGGAGAACTAGCGGGCTGACAAAAGGGACCCAGTACTTC	CAWRTSGLTKGTQYF
.	.	TRBV28	TRBJ1-1	TGTGCCAGCAGTCGTCTCGCTCAGGGGAGGGGGAACACTGAAGCTTTCTTT	CASSRLAQGRGNTEAFF
.	.	TRBV9	TRBJ2-3	TGTGCCAGCAGCGTAGGGGGGGAGAGCACAGATACGCAGTATTTT	CASSVGGESTDTQYF
.	.	TRBV2	TRBJ2-3	TGTGCCAGCAGTGGGGGGACTGCATACACAGATACGCAGTATTTT	CASSGGTAYTDTQYF
.	.	TRBV3-1/TRBV3-2	TRBJ1-2	TGTGCCAGCAGCCAAGACGGCAGGCCCTATGGCTACACCTTC	CASSQDGRPYGYTF
.	.	TRBV4-1	TRBJ1-1	TGCGCCAGCAGCCAACTACGAGGAGCGGGGAACACTGAAGCTTTCTTT	CASSQLRGAGNTEAFF
.	.	TRBV5-5	TRBJ1-5	TGTGCCAGCAGCTTTTGGGACACCGATCAGCCCCAGCATTTT	CASSFWDTDQPQHF
.	.	TRBV18	TRBJ1-4	TGTGCCAGCTCACAATGGGGGGATTCCAATGAAAAACTGTTTTTT	CASSQWGDSNEKLFF
.	once	TRBV19	TRBJ2-3	TGTGCCAGTAGTGTGACAGCTAGCACAGATACGCAGTATTTT	CASSVTASTDTQYF
TRBD1	.	TRBV7-2	TRBJ1-6	TGTGCCAGCAGCCCCGACAGGGGGCGCGGTTCACCCCTCCACTTT	CASSPDRGRGSPLHF
TRBD1	few	TRBV10-3	TRBJ1-1	TGTGCCATCAGTGATCTGCCGGGACAGGCGGAACCTGAAGCTTTCTTT	CAISDLPGQAEPEAFF
TRBD1	.	TRBV19	TRBJ2-7	TGTGCCACCTCCCGGACAGGGAACTACGAGCAGTACTTC	CATSRTGNYEQYF
.	.	TRBV6-5	TRBJ1-1	TGTGCCAGCGGTCAGGGATCCGGGGGAGCTTTCTTT	CASGQGSGGAFF
TRBD1	.	TRBV18	TRBJ2-7	TGTGCCAGCTCACTCTTTGACAGGGACCACGAGCAGTACTTC	CASSLFDRDHEQYF
TRBD2	.	TRBV10-3	TRBJ2-2	TGTGCCATCAAAGTAGCGGGCCTGGTAACCGGGGAGCTGTTTTTT	CAIKVAGLVTGELFF
.	once	TRBV11-2	TRBJ1-4	TGTGCCAGCAGCTTGAATCAGGGGCCTTATGAAAAACTGTTTTTT	CASSLNQGPYEKLFF
.	.	TRBV6-5	TRBJ1-4	TGTGCCAGCATGCGGGGGGGGGATGAAAAACTGTTTTTT	CASMRGGDEKLFF
TRBD1	.	TRBV5-1	TRBJ1-5	TGCGCCAGCAGCCCACAGGGGGACTCGGGTCAGCCCCAGCATTTT	CASSPQGDSGQPQHF
.	few	TRBV7-2	TRBJ2-7	TGTGCCAGCAGCTTAGGAGAGGGAAGATACGAGCAGTACTTC	CASSLGEGRYEQYF
TRBD2	.	TRBV7-2	TRBJ2-1	TGTGCCAGCAGCCCCGGGACTAGCAAATACAATGAGCAGTTCTTC	CASSPGTSKYNEQFF
.	.	TRBV11-1	TRBJ1-1	TGTGCCAGCAGCTTAGGAGGGGGTTTCACTGAAGCTTTCTTT	CASSLGGGFTEAFF
TRBD2	.	TRBV19	TRBJ2-7	TGTGCCAGTAGTATACAGTCTAGCGGGAGAGGGTACGAGCAGTACTTC	CASSIQSSGRGYEQYF
.	.	TRBV6-5	TRBJ2-6	TGTGCCAGCAGTTCCCTCGGGTCCGGGGCCAACGTCCTGACTTTC	CASSSLGSGANVLTF
TRBD1	.	TRBV5-6	TRBJ2-7	TGTGCCACAGGACAGGGGGCGAGAACCTACGAGCAGTACTTC	CATGQGARTYEQYF
.	.	TRBV7-2	TRBJ1-6	TGTGCCAGCAACCACCTCGCGGGGAATTCACCCCTCCACTTT	CASNHLAGNSPLHF